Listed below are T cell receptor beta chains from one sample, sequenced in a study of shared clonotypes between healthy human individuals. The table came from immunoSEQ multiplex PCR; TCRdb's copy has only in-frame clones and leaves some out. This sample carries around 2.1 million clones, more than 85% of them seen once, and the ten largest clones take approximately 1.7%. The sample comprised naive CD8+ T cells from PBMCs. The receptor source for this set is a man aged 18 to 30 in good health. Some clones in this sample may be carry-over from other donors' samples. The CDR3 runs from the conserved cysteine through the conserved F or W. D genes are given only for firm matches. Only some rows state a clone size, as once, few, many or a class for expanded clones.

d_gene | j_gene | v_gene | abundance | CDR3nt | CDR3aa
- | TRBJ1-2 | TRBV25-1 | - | TGTGCCAGCAGTGAGGGGGATTTGGACTATGGCTACACCTTC | CASSEGDLDYGYTF
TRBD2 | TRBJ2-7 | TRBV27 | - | TGTGCCAGCAGTTTTCTAGCGGGAGGGAACGAGCAGTACTTC | CASSFLAGGNEQYF
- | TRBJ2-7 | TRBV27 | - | TGTGCCAGCAGTTTTGGGGTTGAGCAGTACTTC | CASSFGVEQYF
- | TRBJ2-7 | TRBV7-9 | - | TGTGCCAGCAGTTTCGCTCGACAGCTCTACGAGCAGTACTTC | CASSFARQLYEQYF
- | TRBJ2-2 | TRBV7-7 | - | TGTGCCAGCAGCCAGGACACCTACACCGGGGAGCTGTTTTTT | CASSQDTYTGELFF
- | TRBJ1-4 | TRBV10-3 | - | TGTGCCATCGGGGGAACTAATGAAAAACTGTTTTTT | CAIGGTNEKLFF
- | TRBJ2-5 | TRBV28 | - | TGTGCCAGCAGTTTAGGGGGGCGGGAGACCCAGTACTTC | CASSLGGRETQYF
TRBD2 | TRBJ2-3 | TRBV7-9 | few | TGTGCCAGCAGCTTAGACGGGAGGATCGATACGCAGTATTTT | CASSLDGRIDTQYF
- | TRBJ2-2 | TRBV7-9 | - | TGTGCCAGCGTCCCCTCCGGGGAGCTGTTTTTT | CASVPSGELFF
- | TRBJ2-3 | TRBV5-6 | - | TGTGCCAGCAGCTTAGTAGCACAAAGCACAGATACGCAGTATTTT | CASSLVAQSTDTQYF
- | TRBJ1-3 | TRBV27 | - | TGTGCCAGCAGTTTAGCAGGGGACGGAAACACCATATATTTT | CASSLAGDGNTIYF
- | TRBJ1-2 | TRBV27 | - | TGTGCCAGCAGATTTGGGGGCGCGAACTATGGCTACACCTTC | CASRFGGANYGYTF
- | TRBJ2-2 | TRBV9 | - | TGTGCCAGCAGCGTAGCTGAGGGGGCCGGGGAGCTGTTTTTT | CASSVAEGAGELFF
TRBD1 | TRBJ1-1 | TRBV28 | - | TGTGCCAGTTTACAGGGGGCTAACACTGAAGCTTTCTTT | CASLQGANTEAFF
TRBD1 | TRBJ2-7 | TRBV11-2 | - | TGTGCCAGCAGACCTGGACAGGGCTACGAGCAGTACTTC | CASRPGQGYEQYF
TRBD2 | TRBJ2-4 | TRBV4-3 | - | TGCGCCAGCAGTCCTGATGTTAGCGGGAGGGCCTTCCCCGAAAACATTCAGTACTTC | CASSPDVSGRAFPENIQYF